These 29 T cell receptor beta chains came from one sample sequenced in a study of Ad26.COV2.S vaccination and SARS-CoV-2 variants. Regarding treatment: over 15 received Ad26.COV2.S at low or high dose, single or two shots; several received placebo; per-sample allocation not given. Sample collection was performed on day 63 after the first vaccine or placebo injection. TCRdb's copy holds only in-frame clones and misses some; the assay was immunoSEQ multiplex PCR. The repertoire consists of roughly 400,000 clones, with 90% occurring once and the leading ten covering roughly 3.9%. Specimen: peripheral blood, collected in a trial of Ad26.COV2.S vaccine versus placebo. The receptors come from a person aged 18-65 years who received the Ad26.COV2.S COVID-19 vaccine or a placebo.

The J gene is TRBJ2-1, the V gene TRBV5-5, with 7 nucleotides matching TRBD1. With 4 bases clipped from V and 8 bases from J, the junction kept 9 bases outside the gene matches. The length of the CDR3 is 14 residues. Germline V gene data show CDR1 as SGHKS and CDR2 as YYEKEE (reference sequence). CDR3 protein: CASSPRQGWDEQFF. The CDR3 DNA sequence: TGTGCCAGCAGCCCACGACAGGGATGGGATGAGCAGTTCTTC.

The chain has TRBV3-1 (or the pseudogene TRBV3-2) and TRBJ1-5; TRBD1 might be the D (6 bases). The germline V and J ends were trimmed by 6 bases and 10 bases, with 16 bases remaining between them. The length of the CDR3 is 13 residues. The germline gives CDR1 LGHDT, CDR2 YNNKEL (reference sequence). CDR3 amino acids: CASSLDRNGPQHF. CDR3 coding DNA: TGTGCCAGCAGTCTCGACAGGAATGGACCCCAGCATTTT.

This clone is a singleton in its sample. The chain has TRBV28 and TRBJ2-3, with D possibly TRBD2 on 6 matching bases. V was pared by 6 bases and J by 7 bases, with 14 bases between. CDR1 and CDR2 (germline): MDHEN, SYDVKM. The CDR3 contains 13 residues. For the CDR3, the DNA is TGTGCCAGCAGAAGCTCTAGCGCAAATACGCAGTATTTT. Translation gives CASRSSSANTQYF.

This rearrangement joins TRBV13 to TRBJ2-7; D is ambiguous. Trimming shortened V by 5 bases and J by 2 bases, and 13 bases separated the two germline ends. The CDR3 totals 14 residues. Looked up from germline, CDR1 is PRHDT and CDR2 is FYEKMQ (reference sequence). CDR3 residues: CASSLRAGTYEQYF. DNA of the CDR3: TGTGCCAGCAGCCTCCGGGCCGGTACCTACGAGCAGTACTTC.

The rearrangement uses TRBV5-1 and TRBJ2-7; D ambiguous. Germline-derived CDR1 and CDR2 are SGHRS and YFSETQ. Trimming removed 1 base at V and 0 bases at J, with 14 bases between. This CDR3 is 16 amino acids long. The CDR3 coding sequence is TGCGCCAGCAGCTTGAGTGTTGCCTCCAGCTCCTACGAGCAGTACTTC. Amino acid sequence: CASSLSVASSSYEQYF.

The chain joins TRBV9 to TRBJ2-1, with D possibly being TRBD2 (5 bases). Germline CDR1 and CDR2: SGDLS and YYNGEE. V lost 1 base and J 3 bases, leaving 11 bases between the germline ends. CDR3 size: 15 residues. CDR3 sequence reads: CASSVQAENYNEQFF. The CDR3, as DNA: TGTGCCAGCAGCGTACAAGCGGAGAACTACAATGAGCAGTTCTTC.

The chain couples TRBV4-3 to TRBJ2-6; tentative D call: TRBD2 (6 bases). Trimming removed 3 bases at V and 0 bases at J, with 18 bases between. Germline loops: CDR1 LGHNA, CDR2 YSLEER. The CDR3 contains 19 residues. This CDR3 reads CASSQTVGGHGSGANVLTF. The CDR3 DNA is TGCGCCAGCAGCCAGACGGTGGGGGGTCACGGCTCTGGGGCCAACGTCCTGACTTTC.

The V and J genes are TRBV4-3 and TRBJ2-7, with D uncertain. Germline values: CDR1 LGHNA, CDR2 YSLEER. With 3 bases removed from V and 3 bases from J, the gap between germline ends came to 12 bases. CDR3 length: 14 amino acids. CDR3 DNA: TGCGCCAGCAGCCACCTCCCACTCGGCTACGAGCAGTACTTC. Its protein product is CASSHLPLGYEQYF.

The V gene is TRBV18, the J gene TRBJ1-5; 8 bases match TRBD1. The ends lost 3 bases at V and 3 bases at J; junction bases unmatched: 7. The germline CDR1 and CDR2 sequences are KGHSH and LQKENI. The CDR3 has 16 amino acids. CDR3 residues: CASSPSTGDDNQPQHF. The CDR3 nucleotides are TGTGCCAGCTCACCGTCGACAGGGGATGACAATCAGCCCCAGCATTTT.

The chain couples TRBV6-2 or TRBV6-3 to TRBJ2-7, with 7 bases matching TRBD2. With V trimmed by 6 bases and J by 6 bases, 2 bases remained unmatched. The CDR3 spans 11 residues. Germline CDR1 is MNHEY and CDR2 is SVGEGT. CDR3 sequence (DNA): TGTGCCAGCAGCGGCGGGGGCGAGCAGTACTTC. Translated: CASSGGGEQYF.

CDR3 loop: CASSFHSSAGRETQYF. The CDR3 bases are TGTGCCAGCAGTTTTCACAGCTCGGCCGGGCGGGAGACCCAGTACTTC. The V gene is TRBV28, the J gene TRBJ2-5; D ambiguous. The CDR3 totals 16 residues. The germline gives CDR1 MDHEN, CDR2 SYDVKM. V gave up 3 bases and J gave up 5 bases, with 19 bases separating them.

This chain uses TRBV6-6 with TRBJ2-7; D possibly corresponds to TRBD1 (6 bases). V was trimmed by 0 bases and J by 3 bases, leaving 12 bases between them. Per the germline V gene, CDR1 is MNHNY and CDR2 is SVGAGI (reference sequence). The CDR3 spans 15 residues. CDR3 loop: CASSYSVAQGYEQYF. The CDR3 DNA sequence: TGTGCCAGCAGTTACTCGGTAGCACAGGGCTACGAGCAGTACTTC.

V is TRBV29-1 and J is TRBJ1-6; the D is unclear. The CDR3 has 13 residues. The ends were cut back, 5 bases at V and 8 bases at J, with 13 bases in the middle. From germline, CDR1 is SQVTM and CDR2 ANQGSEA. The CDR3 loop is CSVREGRDSPLHF. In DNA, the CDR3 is TGCAGCGTTAGGGAGGGAAGGGATTCACCCCTCCACTTT.

Here the CDR3 reads CASSMSQGRNQPQHF. The DNA of the CDR3 is TGTGCCAGTAGTATGAGCCAGGGACGTAATCAGCCCCAGCATTTT. The V call is TRBV19, the J call TRBJ1-5; weak D call: TRBD1 (5 bases). CDR1 is LNHDA and CDR2 is SQIVND in the germline V gene (reference sequence). This CDR3 comprises 15 residues. The ends were cut back, 3 bases at V and 4 bases at J, with 13 bases in the middle.

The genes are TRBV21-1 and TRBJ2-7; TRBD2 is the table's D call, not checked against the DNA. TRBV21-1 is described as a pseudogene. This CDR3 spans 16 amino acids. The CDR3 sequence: CASSKDVGEGEVGQYF. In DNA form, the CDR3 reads TGTGCCAGCAGCAAAGACGTCGGGGAGGGAGAAGTAGGGCAGTACTTC.

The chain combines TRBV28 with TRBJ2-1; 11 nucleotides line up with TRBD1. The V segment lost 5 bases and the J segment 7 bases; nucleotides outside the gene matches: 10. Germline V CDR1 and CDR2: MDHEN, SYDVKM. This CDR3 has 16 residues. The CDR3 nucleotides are TGTGCCAGCAGTCGACTCGGACAGGGGGCTTCTAATGAGCAGTTCTTC. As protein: CASSRLGQGASNEQFF.

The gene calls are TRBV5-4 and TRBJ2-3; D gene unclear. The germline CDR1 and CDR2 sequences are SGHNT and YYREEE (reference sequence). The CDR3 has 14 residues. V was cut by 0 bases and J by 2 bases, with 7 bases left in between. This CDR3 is CASSLDTDTDTQYF. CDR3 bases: TGTGCCAGCAGCTTGGATACAGACACAGATACGCAGTATTTT.

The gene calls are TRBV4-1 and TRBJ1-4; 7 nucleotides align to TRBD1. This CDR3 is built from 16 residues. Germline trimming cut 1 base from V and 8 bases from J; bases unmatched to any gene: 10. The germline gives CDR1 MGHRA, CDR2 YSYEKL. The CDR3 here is CASSQGAGGRGEKLFF. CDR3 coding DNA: TGCGCCAGCAGCCAAGGGGCAGGGGGTAGAGGAGAAAAACTGTTTTTT.

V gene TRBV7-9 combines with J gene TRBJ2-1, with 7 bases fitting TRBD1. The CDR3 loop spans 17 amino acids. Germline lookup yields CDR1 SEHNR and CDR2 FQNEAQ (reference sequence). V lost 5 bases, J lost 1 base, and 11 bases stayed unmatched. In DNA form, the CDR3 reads TGTGCCAGCAGCCCCACGACAGGGATTTGGTCCTACAATGAGCAGTTCTTC. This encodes CASSPTTGIWSYNEQFF.

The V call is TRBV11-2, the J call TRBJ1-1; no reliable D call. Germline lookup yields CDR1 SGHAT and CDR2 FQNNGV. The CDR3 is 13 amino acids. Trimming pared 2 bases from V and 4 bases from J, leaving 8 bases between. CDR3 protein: CASSLSALTEAFF. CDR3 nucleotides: TGTGCCAGCAGCTTATCGGCCCTCACTGAAGCTTTCTTT.

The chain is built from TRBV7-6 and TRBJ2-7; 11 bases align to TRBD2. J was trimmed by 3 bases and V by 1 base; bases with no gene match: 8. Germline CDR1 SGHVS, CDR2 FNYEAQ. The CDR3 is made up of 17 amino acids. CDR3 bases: TGTGCCAGCAGCTTAGGGGAGGGACTAGCGGACCACTACGAGCAGTACTTC. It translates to CASSLGEGLADHYEQYF.

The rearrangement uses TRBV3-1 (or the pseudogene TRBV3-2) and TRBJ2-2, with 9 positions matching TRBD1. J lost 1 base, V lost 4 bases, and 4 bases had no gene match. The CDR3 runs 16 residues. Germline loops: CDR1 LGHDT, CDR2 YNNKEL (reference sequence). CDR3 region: CASSRGTGRNTGELFF. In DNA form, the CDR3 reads TGTGCCAGCAGCCGCGGGACAGGGAGGAACACCGGGGAGCTGTTTTTT.

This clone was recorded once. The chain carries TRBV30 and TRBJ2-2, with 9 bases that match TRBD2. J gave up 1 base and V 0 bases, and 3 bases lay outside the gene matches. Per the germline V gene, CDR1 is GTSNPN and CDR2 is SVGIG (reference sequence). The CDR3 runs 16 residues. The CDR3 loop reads CAWSVEAGGNTGELFF. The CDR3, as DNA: TGTGCCTGGAGTGTCGAAGCGGGAGGGAACACCGGGGAGCTGTTTTTT.

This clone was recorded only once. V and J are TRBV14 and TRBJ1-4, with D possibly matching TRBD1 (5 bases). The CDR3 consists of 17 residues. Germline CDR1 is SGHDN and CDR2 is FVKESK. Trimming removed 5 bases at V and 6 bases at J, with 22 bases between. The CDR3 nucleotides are TGTGCCAGCAGCGAGAGGGGTGTTGGGCGGGCGGATGAAAAACTGTTTTTT. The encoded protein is CASSERGVGRADEKLFF.

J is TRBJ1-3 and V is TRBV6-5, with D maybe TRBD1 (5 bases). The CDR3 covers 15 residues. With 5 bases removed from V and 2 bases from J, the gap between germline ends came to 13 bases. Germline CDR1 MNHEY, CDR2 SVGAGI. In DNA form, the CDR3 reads TGTGCCAGCAGTCACCTGACAGTAACTGGAAACACCATATATTTT. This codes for CASSHLTVTGNTIYF.

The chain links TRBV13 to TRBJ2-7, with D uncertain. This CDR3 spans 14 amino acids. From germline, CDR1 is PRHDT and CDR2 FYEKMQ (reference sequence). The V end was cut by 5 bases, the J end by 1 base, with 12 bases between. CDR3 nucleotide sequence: TGTGCCAGCAGCCCCCGGACGTTATCCTACGAGCAGTACTTC. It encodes CASSPRTLSYEQYF. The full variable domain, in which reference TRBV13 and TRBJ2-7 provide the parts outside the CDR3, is AAGVIQSPRHLIKEKRETATLKCYPIPRHDTVYWYQQGPGQDPQFLISFYEKMQSDKGSIPDRFSAQQFSDYHSELNMSSLELGDSALYFCASSPRTLSYEQYFGPGTRLTVT.

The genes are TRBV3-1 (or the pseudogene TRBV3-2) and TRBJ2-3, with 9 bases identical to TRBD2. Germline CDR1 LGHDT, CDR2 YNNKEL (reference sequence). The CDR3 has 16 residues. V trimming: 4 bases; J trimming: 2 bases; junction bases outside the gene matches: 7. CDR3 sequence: CASSLSASGDTDTQYF. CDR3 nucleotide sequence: TGTGCCAGCAGCCTTTCCGCTAGCGGGGACACAGATACGCAGTATTTT.

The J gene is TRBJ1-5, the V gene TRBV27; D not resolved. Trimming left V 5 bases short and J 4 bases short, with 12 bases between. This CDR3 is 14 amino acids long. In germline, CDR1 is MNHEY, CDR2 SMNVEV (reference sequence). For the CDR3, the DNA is TGTGCCAGCAGTCCCGGCGGGCTGAATCAGCCCCAGCATTTT. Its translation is CASSPGGLNQPQHF.

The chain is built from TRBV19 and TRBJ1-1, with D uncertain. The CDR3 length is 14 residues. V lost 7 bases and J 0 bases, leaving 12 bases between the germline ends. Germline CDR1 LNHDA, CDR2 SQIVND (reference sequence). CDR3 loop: CASTPGGMNTEAFF. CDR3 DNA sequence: TGTGCCAGTACCCCGGGCGGCATGAACACTGAAGCTTTCTTT.